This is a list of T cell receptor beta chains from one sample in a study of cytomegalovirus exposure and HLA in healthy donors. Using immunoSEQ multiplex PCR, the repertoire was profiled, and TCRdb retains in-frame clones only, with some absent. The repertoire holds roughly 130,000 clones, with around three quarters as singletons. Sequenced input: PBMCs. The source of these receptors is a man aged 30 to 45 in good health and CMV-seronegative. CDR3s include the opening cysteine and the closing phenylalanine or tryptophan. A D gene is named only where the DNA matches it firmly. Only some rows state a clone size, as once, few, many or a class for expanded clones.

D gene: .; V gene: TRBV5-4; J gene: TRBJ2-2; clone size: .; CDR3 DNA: TGTGCCAGCAGCTTGGCCCCAGCCGGGGAGCTGTTTTTT; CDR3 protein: CASSLAPAGELFF
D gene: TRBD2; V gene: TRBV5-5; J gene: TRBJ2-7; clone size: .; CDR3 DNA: TGTGCCAGCAGCCCTGTCCCGGGACTAGCGGGAGTTACCGTTTTCGAGCAGTACTTC; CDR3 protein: CASSPVPGLAGVTVFEQYF
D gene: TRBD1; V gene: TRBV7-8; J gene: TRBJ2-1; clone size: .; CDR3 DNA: TGTGCCAGCAGCACAAACGACAGGGGAAAGGGCCGTTACAATGAGCAGTTCTTC; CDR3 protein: CASSTNDRGKGRYNEQFF
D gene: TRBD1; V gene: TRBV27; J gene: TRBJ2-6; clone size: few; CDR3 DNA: TGTGCCAGCAGTCCCTCAAGGGGGCTAGCCTCTGGGGCCAACGTCCTGACTTTC; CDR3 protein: CASSPSRGLASGANVLTF
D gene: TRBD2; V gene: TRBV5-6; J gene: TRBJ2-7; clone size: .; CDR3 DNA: TGTGCCAGCAGCTCTAGCGGGGGTCTACACGAGCAGTACTTC; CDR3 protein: CASSSSGGLHEQYF
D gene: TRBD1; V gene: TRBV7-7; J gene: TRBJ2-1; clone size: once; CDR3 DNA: TGTGCTAGCAGTAGTATTCCGGGACAGAACAATGAGCAGTTCTTC; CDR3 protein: CASSSIPGQNNEQFF
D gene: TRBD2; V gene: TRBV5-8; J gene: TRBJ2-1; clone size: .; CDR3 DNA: TGTGCCAGCAGCTCGGTGGGACTAGCGGGAGGGGCATTTGAGCAGTTCTTC; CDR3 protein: CASSSVGLAGGAFEQFF
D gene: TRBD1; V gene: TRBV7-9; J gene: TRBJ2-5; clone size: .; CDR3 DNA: TGTGCCAGCAGCTTAGCAGGGGGCGGCCCTCAGGTGACCCAGTACTTC; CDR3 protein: CASSLAGGGPQVTQYF
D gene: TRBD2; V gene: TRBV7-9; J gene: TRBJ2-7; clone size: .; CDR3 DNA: TGTGCCAGCAGCTTTATGCCGGGGGGTTCCTACGAGCAGTACTTC; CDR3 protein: CASSFMPGGSYEQYF
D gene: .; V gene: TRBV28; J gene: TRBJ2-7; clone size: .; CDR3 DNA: TGTGCCAGCAGTTTTAGGGGCTCCAGCTCCTACGAGCAGTACTTC; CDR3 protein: CASSFRGSSSYEQYF